The 24 T cell receptor beta chains below come from one sample, sequenced in a study of T cells in Graves' hyperthyroidism and ophthalmopathy. TCR beta CDR3 regions were amplified from RNA. First-round RT-PCR with HTBI primers amplified the TCR CDR3 region. TCRdb processed the multiplex PCR reads anew with MiXCR; each CDR3 protein has one entry. The top ten clones hold roughly a tenth of a sample with some 98,000 distinct CDR3 sequences, 40% of them seen once. Sequencing input: peripheral blood or thyroid tissue (not recorded which). All receptors derive from a young woman with Graves' hyperthyroidism.

This clonotype was seen repeatedly, ten times or more. The V gene is TRBV6-5, the J gene TRBJ1-6, with 7 bases identical to TRBD1. Germline CDR1 reads MNHEY; CDR2 reads SVGAGI. This CDR3 is 16 amino acids long. The V segment lost 7 bases and the J segment 8 bases; nucleotides outside the gene matches: 14. The CDR3 sequence: CASTQSGGQGDSPLHF. CDR3 nucleotide sequence: TGTGCCAGCACTCAATCCGGCGGGCAGGGGGATTCACCCCTCCACTTT.

This clonotype was recorded a few times. J is TRBJ2-7 and V is TRBV28, with 9 bases that match TRBD1. Looked up from germline, CDR1 is MDHEN and CDR2 is SYDVKM. The length of the CDR3 is 14 residues. Germline trimming cut 6 bases from V and 3 bases from J; bases unmatched to any gene: 6. CDR3 loop: CASSWTGAYYEQYF. The CDR3 bases are TGTGCCAGCAGCTGGACAGGGGCCTACTACGAGCAGTACTTC. The whole variable domain, remainder taken from reference TRBV28 and TRBJ2-7, is DVKVTQSSRYLVKRTGEKVFLECVQDMDHENMFWYRQDPGLGLRLIYFSYDVKMKEKGDIPEGYSVSREKKERFSLILESASTNQTSMYLCASSWTGAYYEQYFGPGTRLTVT.

This clonotype was seen many times. V gene TRBV7-2 combines with J gene TRBJ2-7, with TRBD2 matching 10 bases. The V and J ends lost 5 bases and 5 bases, in that order; junction bases with no gene match: 9. Germline V gene data show CDR1 as SGHTA and CDR2 as FQGNSA. This CDR3 comprises 15 residues. The CDR3 reads CASSTALAGGHEQYF. The CDR3 DNA reads as TGTGCCAGCAGCACCGCCTTAGCGGGAGGTCACGAGCAGTACTTC.

The J gene is TRBJ2-7, the V gene TRBV2; possibly TRBD2 for D (10 bases). V dropped 5 bases and J dropped 3 bases, with 35 bases sitting between them. The CDR3 spans 21 residues. Germline-derived CDR1 and CDR2 are SNHLY and FYNNEI. The CDR3 bases are TGTGCCAGCAGTTTAAGGACAGGGGCTAGCGGGAGTAAAAGACGCCTCTACGAGCAGTACTTC. Translating it yields CASSLRTGASGSKRRLYEQYF.

The chain couples TRBV9 to TRBJ2-2; no reliable D call. CDR3 length equals 13 residues. The germline V gene has CDR1 SGDLS and CDR2 YYNGEE. V shed 1 base and J shed 5 bases, with 6 bases lying between them. CDR3 sequence: CASSVTVTGELFF. DNA of the CDR3: TGTGCCAGCAGCGTAACTGTGACCGGGGAGCTGTTTTTT.

By proportion, this clonotype is medium-sized. The genes are TRBV7-3 and TRBJ1-1, with TRBD1 identical over 9 bases. The junction had 0 bases not matched to a gene; V was cut back by 2 bases and J by 5 bases. The V gene's germline CDR1 is SGHTA and CDR2 FQGTGA. This CDR3 has 13 residues. CDR3 protein: CASSLDRGTEAFF. The CDR3 DNA is TGTGCCAGCAGCTTAGACAGGGGGACTGAAGCTTTCTTT.

This chain links TRBV5-6 with TRBJ2-1; 7 nucleotides line up with TRBD1. Germline trimming cut 3 bases from V and 10 bases from J; bases unmatched to any gene: 7. The CDR3 has 13 amino acids. Germline CDR1 SGHDT, CDR2 YYEEEE. The CDR3 region is CASSSTGPLEQFF. The CDR3 DNA reads as TGTGCCAGCAGCTCGACAGGGCCTTTGGAGCAGTTCTTC.

Note on this clonotype: A read error is possible here, since a much larger clone lies one base away. The missing conserved phenylalanine or tryptophan at the end of this CDR3 makes a read error likely. In nucleotides, the CDR3 is TGCAGTGCTAGGGGGACAGGGGAACGCTACGAGCAGTACCTC. This sequence encodes CSARGTGERYEQYL. V gene TRBV20-1 combines with J gene TRBJ2-7, with 10 positions matching TRBD1. This CDR3 is built from 14 residues. The germline gives CDR1 DFQATT, CDR2 SNEGSKA (reference sequence). Trimming took 3 bases from V and 3 from J; bases not matched to a gene: 5.

This chain joins TRBV9 and TRBJ1-3; 9 bases match TRBD1. This CDR3 has 14 residues. The V gene's germline CDR1 is SGDLS and CDR2 YYNGEE. V trimming: 5 bases; J trimming: 8 bases; junction bases outside the gene matches: 8. CDR3 bases: TGTGCCAGCAGACCCGGGACAGGGAGGTACACCATATATTTT. It translates to CASRPGTGRYTIYF. The complete variable domain, with remaining parts taken from reference TRBV9 and TRBJ1-3, reads DSGVTQTPKHLITATGQRVTLRCSPRSGDLSVYWYQQSLDQGLQFLIQYYNGEERAKGNILERFSAQQFPDLHSELNLSSLELGDSALYFCASRPGTGRYTIYFGEGSWLTVV.

The V gene is TRBV10-3, the J gene TRBJ1-5; 9 bases agree with TRBD1. This CDR3 spans 16 amino acids. The junction had 5 bases not matched to a gene; V was cut back by 3 bases and J by 2 bases. Germline V gene lookup returns CDR1 ENHRY and CDR2 SYGVKD. The CDR3: CAISDSGQGGNQPQHF. The CDR3 bases are TGTGCCATCAGTGATTCGGGACAGGGTGGCAATCAGCCCCAGCATTTT.

This clonotype was observed at least ten times. This chain connects TRBV5-1 to TRBJ2-7; weak D call: TRBD1 (5 bases). The germline V and J ends were trimmed by 2 bases and 7 bases, with 19 bases remaining between them. The germline V gene encodes CDR1 SGHRS and CDR2 YFSETQ. CDR3 length: 15 residues. CDR3 coding DNA: TGCGCCAGCAGCTTCCTGACAGAACCCGAGAAGGAGCAGTACTTC. It is translated as CASSFLTEPEKEQYF.

The V gene is TRBV7-2, the J gene TRBJ1-5; 10 nucleotides match TRBD1. The CDR3 covers 14 residues. Per germline, CDR1 SGHTA and CDR2 FQGNSA. Losses at the gene ends were 5 bases for V and 7 bases for J; bases not matched to a gene: 5. CDR3 sequence reads: CASSPLDRGQPQHF. CDR3 sequence (DNA): TGTGCCAGCAGCCCTCTGGACAGGGGGCAGCCCCAGCATTTT.

Ten or more counts support this clonotype. This rearrangement joins TRBV11-2 to TRBJ2-7; weak D call: TRBD1 (6 bases). The V gene's germline CDR1 is SGHAT and CDR2 FQNNGV. Trimming removed 1 base at V and 0 bases at J, with 7 bases between. The length of the CDR3 is 14 residues. CDR3 in amino acids: CASSLAQGSYEQYF. The CDR3 DNA follows: TGTGCCAGCAGCTTAGCACAGGGCTCCTACGAGCAGTACTTC.

This clonotype was seen repeatedly, ten times or more. The chain joins TRBV12-3 or TRBV12-4 to TRBJ1-4; D gene unclear. Trimming cost V 3 bases and J 8 bases, with 13 bases left between them. The CDR3 totals 14 residues. CDR3 in amino acids: CASSLSGGSEKLFF. CDR3 bases: TGTGCCAGCAGTTTGAGTGGTGGGTCGGAAAAACTGTTTTTT.

DNA of the CDR3: TGTGCCAGCAGCCCCCCCCCGGGACAGACCCTTAACTATGGCTACACCTTC. Translated: CASSPPPGQTLNYGYTF. The chain combines TRBV7-9 with TRBJ1-2, with 7 bases identical to TRBD1. The V segment lost 5 bases and the J segment 1 base; nucleotides outside the gene matches: 13. CDR1 and CDR2 (germline): SEHNR, FQNEAQ (reference sequence). The CDR3 runs 17 residues.

This clonotype was seen many times. The chain links TRBV19 to TRBJ2-7; no firm D call. The CDR3 loop spans 15 amino acids. Trimming took 5 bases from V and 6 from J, leaving 20 bases between them. CDR1 is LNHDA and CDR2 is SQIVND in the germline V gene (reference sequence). DNA of the CDR3: TGTGCCAGTAGTGTACCGGGCCCCCCCGAACGCGAGCAGTACTTC. Its protein product is CASSVPGPPEREQYF. Full variable domain (rest looked up from reference TRBV19 and TRBJ2-7): DGGITQSPKYLFRKEGQNVTLSCEQNLNHDAMYWYRQDPGQGLRLIYYSQIVNDFQKGDIAEGYSVSREKKESFPLTVTSAQKNPTAFYLCASSVPGPPEREQYFGPGTRLTVT.

This clonotype was observed at least ten times. V usage is TRBV7-2 and J usage is TRBJ1-1; the D gene is possibly TRBD1 (6 bases). The CDR3 has 14 residues. Trimming took off 3 bases at V and 5 bases at J, with 13 bases between the two ends. Germline CDR1 reads SGHTA; CDR2 reads FQGNSA. The CDR3 loop reads CASSFGGHGTEAFF. The CDR3 DNA follows: TGTGCCAGCAGCTTCGGGGGGCACGGTACTGAAGCTTTCTTT.

V and J are TRBV5-1 and TRBJ2-3; 8 bases match TRBD2. Per germline, CDR1 SGHRS and CDR2 YFSETQ. CDR3 length: 14 amino acids. V trimming: 2 bases; J trimming: 5 bases; junction bases outside the gene matches: 4. The CDR3 DNA reads TGCGCCAGCAGCTTTCGGGGGGGAGAAGATACGCAGTATTTT. This encodes CASSFRGGEDTQYF.

This clonotype was detected many times. The chain joins TRBV2 to TRBJ1-6; maybe TRBD1 (5 bases). The ends were cut back, 5 bases at V and 8 bases at J, with 22 bases in the middle. Per germline, CDR1 SNHLY and CDR2 FYNNEI. The CDR3 runs to 17 residues. CDR3 loop: CASSRTPGWLLYSPLHF. CDR3 nucleotide sequence: TGTGCCAGCAGTCGAACTCCAGGGTGGTTATTATATTCACCCCTCCACTTT.

Details on this clonotype: A junction boundary mismatches the germline segment, possibly from a read error. The V gene is TRBV7-7, the J gene TRBJ2-5; TRBD2 aligns across 11 bases. CDR1 and CDR2 (germline): SSHAT, FNYEAQ (reference sequence). The CDR3 consists of 20 residues. This CDR3 is CASSFSALAGDPGTGETQYF. The CDR3 DNA sequence: TGTGCTAGCAGCTTTTCTGCACTAGCGGGAGACCCGGGTACCGGGGAGACCCAGTACTTC.

This clonotype showed up many times. V gene TRBV30 combines with J gene TRBJ2-5, with 7 bases lining up with TRBD1. This CDR3 has 15 amino acids. With V trimmed by 4 bases and J by 5 bases, 13 bases remained unmatched. CDR1 GTSNPN and CDR2 SVGIG come from the germline V gene (reference sequence). The chain's CDR3 is CAWTLGQYPQETQYF. The CDR3 DNA reads as TGTGCCTGGACCTTGGGACAGTACCCTCAGGAGACCCAGTACTTC.

In the case of this clonotype: This may be a read error: a much more frequent sequence differs by one nucleotide. The chain joins TRBV7-2 to TRBJ2-3, with unresolved D. The J call may be wrong; the DNA end is better matched by TRBJ1-5. CDR3 size: 14 residues. Germline CDR1 and CDR2: SGHTA and FQGNSA. Here the CDR3 DNA reads TGTGCCAGCAGCCCGTTGTCCCGTCGAGATACGCAGCATTTT. This sequence encodes CASSPLSRRDTQHF.

This clonotype has a count of ten or more. The rearrangement joins TRBV20-1 to TRBJ2-3; unclear D gene. Germline lookup yields CDR1 DFQATT and CDR2 SNEGSKA (reference sequence). V lost 5 bases, J lost 0 bases, and 9 bases lay in between. The CDR3 totals 13 residues. CDR3 residues: CSAQRTSTDTQYF. DNA of the CDR3: TGCAGTGCTCAGCGAACTAGCACAGATACGCAGTATTTT.

This clonotype was picked up many times. The J gene is TRBJ2-7, the V gene TRBV4-1; TRBD2 matches 7 bases. The junction had 10 bases not matched to a gene; V was cut back by 4 bases and J by 4 bases. CDR3 length equals 15 residues. Germline CDR1 is MGHRA and CDR2 is YSYEKL. In DNA form, the CDR3 reads TGCGCCAGCAGCCTCCGGGGCGGGAGTTTTTACGAGCAGTACTTC. The encoded protein is CASSLRGGSFYEQYF.